The sequence of this T cell receptor beta chain was determined in a study of cytomegalovirus exposure and HLA in healthy donors. The overall study: A preliminary data release comprised 80 million to 95 million unique TCRs obtained from HLA-typed donors.

The primer mix had 60 Vbeta and 13 Jbeta primers. The data were produced by immunoSEQ multiplex PCR, yet TCRdb's version contains in-frame clones alone and is incomplete. The sample lists more than 100,000 clones, 66% occurring once. Germline lookup yields CDR1 SGDLS and CDR2 YYNGEE. V trimming: 2 bases; J trimming: 5 bases; junction bases outside the gene matches: 3. The CDR3 has 13 residues. This chain joins TRBV9 and TRBJ1-2; 7 nucleotides agree with TRBD1. The sequencing input was PBMCs. This sequence originates from a man aged 18 to 35 in good health and CMV-seronegative. CDR3: CASSVEQGYGYTF. Written as DNA, the CDR3 is TGTGCCAGCAGCGTTGAACAGGGGTATGGCTACACCTTC.